The clone carrying this TCR beta chain came up a few times. Its antigen is not known. The CDR3 loop spans 12 amino acids. CDR1 and CDR2 from the germline V gene are DFQATT and SNEGSKA (reference sequence). Trimming stripped 6 bases from V and 0 bases from J, with 8 bases between. The data are from a study of T-cell reconstitution after alpha-beta-depleted transplantation in children. Study-wide results and limits: Diversity and T-cell counts at one year after transplant derived mostly from new T cells. Several patients had high TCRbeta diversity at day 60; it came from surviving recipient T cells and thymic progenitors. Expanded clones from the graft, numbering several hundred, reportedly supplied alpha-beta T cells about two months after transplant.

Unique molecular identifiers were built into the TCRbeta library. TCRdb recomputed calls from the PCR reads with MiXCR, one row per CDR3 protein. This sample yields fewer than 750,000 distinct CDR3 sequences, of which approximately 30% are seen a single time; 35% to 40% belongs to the top ten. Sequencing was performed on PBMCs, taken before TCRalphabeta/CD19-depleted stem cell transplant. The source is a boy younger than two with Wiskott-Aldrich syndrome, due to receive a stem cell transplant. J is TRBJ1-1 and V is TRBV20-1; D not certain. For the CDR3, the DNA is TGCAGTGCCCCGGTTCTGAACACTGAAGCTTTCTTT. This translates into CSAPVLNTEAFF.